The 8 T cell receptor beta chains in this list originate from one sample, sequenced in a study of blood T cell repertoires in COVID-19. Profiled with immunoSEQ multiplex PCR; TCRdb holds only in-frame clones, not every one. The table shows more than 200,000 clones, with approximately 86% occurring only once. Sequenced input: peripheral blood. The receptors stem from a woman between 55 and 75 years old with COVID-19, enrolled during active disease.

J is TRBJ1-5 and V is TRBV18, with D possibly being TRBD1 (6 bases). The CDR3 covers 14 residues. Trimming shortened V by 4 bases and J by 3 bases, and 10 bases separated the two germline ends. Germline loops: CDR1 KGHSH, CDR2 LQKENI. CDR3 amino acids: CASSRTEHNQPQHF. CDR3 sequence (DNA): TGTGCCAGCTCACGGACAGAGCACAATCAGCCCCAGCATTTT.

The chain employs TRBV5-6 and TRBJ2-3; 12 bases align to TRBD1. The CDR3 totals 15 residues. The trim removed 4 bases at V and 4 bases at J, leaving 4 bases unmatched. Germline assignment: CDR1 SGHDT and CDR2 YYEEEE. CDR3 loop: CASSPGTGGADTQYF. CDR3 in DNA: TGTGCCAGCAGCCCTGGGACAGGGGGCGCAGATACGCAGTATTTT.

The CDR3 nucleotides read TGTGCCAGCAGTCGCACAGGGCGGAACTATGGCTACACCTTC. Its translation: CASSRTGRNYGYTF. This chain uses TRBV6-5 with TRBJ1-2; maybe TRBD1 (6 bases). Trimming pared 5 bases from V and 2 bases from J, leaving 12 bases between. Looked up from germline, CDR1 is MNHEY and CDR2 is SVGAGI. The CDR3 is made up of 14 amino acids.

The rearrangement uses TRBV9 and TRBJ2-1, with a possible D match to TRBD2 (6 bases). The CDR3 is 15 amino acids. CDR1 and CDR2 from the germline V gene are SGDLS and YYNGEE. Trimming shortened V by 0 bases and J by 9 bases, and 16 bases separated the two germline ends. The CDR3 reads CASSVEAGLTGEQFF. In nucleotides, the CDR3 is TGTGCCAGCAGCGTAGAGGCGGGATTGACGGGTGAGCAGTTCTTC.

This clone has more than one count but fewer than ten. V is TRBV19 and J is TRBJ1-2; D possibly corresponds to TRBD1 (6 bases). The CDR3 runs 12 residues. Deletions cut 9 bases from V and 8 bases from J, with 16 bases between. Germline values: CDR1 LNHDA, CDR2 SQIVND (reference sequence). CDR3 in amino acids: CASTEGVRGYTF. Written as DNA, the CDR3 is TGTGCCAGCACAGAGGGGGTTAGAGGCTACACCTTC.

The V call is TRBV4-1, the J call TRBJ2-3; D possibly corresponds to TRBD2 (7 bases). Germline V lookup: CDR1 MGHRA, CDR2 YSYEKL. The CDR3 is 13 residues long. Trimming shortened V by 8 bases and J by 8 bases, and 17 bases separated the two germline ends. CDR3 region: CASGGGSWGTQYF. CDR3 coding DNA: TGCGCCAGCGGGGGCGGGAGTTGGGGTACGCAGTATTTT.

J is TRBJ2-3 and V is TRBV9, with TRBD1 as a possible D gene (7 bases). The germline CDR1 and CDR2 sequences are SGDLS and YYNGEE. This CDR3 has 17 residues. Trimming took off 4 bases at V and 0 bases at J, with 18 bases between the two ends. CDR3 in DNA: TGTGCCAGCAGCCGTACATGGGGGGACAGAAGCACAGATACGCAGTATTTT. Protein product: CASSRTWGDRSTDTQYF.

V and J are TRBV6-4 and TRBJ1-1; 7 positions agree with TRBD1. This CDR3 has 14 amino acids. CDR1 is MRHNA, CDR2 SNTAGT, per germline. V dropped 7 bases and J dropped 0; count of bases not matched to a gene: 5. The CDR3 DNA sequence: TGTGCCAGCACCCGGGACAGCTTGAACACTGAAGCTTTCTTT. Amino acids: CASTRDSLNTEAFF.